The 26 T cell receptor beta chains below come from one sample, sequenced in a study of response to subunit inactivated influenza vaccine. TCRdb reprocessed the RT-PCR reads via MiXCR and lists one record per CDR3 protein. The sample has under 850,000 distinct CDR3 sequences, roughly 18% seen once. This sample comprised PBMCs from blood, obtained 4 to 6 days after vaccination. These receptors came from a man aged 50 to 59 who received an inactivated influenza vaccine.

This rearrangement joins TRBV25-1 to TRBJ2-7, with 11 bases matching TRBD2. Germline lookup yields CDR1 MGHDK and CDR2 SYGVNS. J gave up 9 bases and V 4 bases, and 8 bases lay outside the gene matches. This CDR3 has 14 residues. The CDR3 is CASSVPGLADGQYF. In DNA, the CDR3 is TGTGCCAGCAGTGTACCGGGACTAGCGGACGGGCAGTACTTC.

This clonotype was observed at least ten times. V usage is TRBV7-6 and J usage is TRBJ2-7; D unresolved. CDR3 length: 13 amino acids. Germline V CDR1 and CDR2: SGHVS, FNYEAQ. Deletions cut 1 base from V and 3 bases from J, with 7 bases between. Here the CDR3 reads CASSLGLDYEQYF. DNA of the CDR3: TGTGCCAGCAGCTTAGGTCTAGACTACGAGCAGTACTTC.

This sequence joins TRBV28 and TRBJ1-4, with D unresolved. Trimming stripped 7 bases from V and 7 bases from J, with 4 bases between. The CDR3 loop spans 10 amino acids. Looked up from germline, CDR1 is MDHEN and CDR2 is SYDVKM. The CDR3 bases are TGTGCCAGCAAAGGTGAAAAACTGTTTTTT. Translation: CASKGEKLFF.

In DNA, the CDR3 is TGTGCCATCAGTCTGGGACTAGCGCCCGGGGAGCTGTTTTTT. The encoded protein is CAISLGLAPGELFF. The chain joins TRBV10-3 to TRBJ2-2; 10 positions match TRBD2. V gave up 5 bases and J gave up 6 bases; unmatched junction bases: 3. Looked up from germline, CDR1 is ENHRY and CDR2 is SYGVKD. This CDR3 has 14 residues.

The chain combines TRBV12-3 or TRBV12-4 with TRBJ2-7; TRBD2 matches 7 bases. Trimming removed 6 bases from V and 2 bases from J; junction bases left unmatched: 7. This CDR3 contains 14 residues. The CDR3 DNA reads TGTGCCAGCAGCCAAGCGGCGGGGGCCTACGAGCAGTACTTC. Residues: CASSQAAGAYEQYF.

The chain couples TRBV6-5 to TRBJ2-7, with TRBD1 as a possible D gene (5 bases). CDR1 is MNHEY, CDR2 SVGAGI, per germline. This CDR3 region has 14 residues. The V end was cut by 2 bases, the J end by 4 bases, with 12 bases between. The CDR3 here is CASSYRGVVYEQYF. Written as DNA, the CDR3 is TGTGCCAGCAGTTACAGGGGTGTAGTTTACGAGCAGTACTTC.

This clonotype was picked up a small number of times. The V gene is TRBV7-9, the J gene TRBJ2-1; 9 bases map to TRBD2. CDR1 and CDR2 from the germline V gene are SEHNR and FQNEAQ (reference sequence). The V gene end was trimmed by 5 bases and the J gene end by 7 bases; junction bases not matched to a gene: 9. The CDR3 covers 15 residues. CDR3 sequence reads: CASSPTAGGRNEQFF. The CDR3 coding sequence is TGTGCCAGCAGCCCGACGGCGGGAGGGCGTAATGAGCAGTTCTTC.

In this sample, this clonotype turned up a few times. This chain uses TRBV15 with TRBJ2-4, with D possibly TRBD2 on 6 matching bases. The CDR3 contains 12 residues. Per the germline V gene, CDR1 is LNHNV and CDR2 is YYDKDF (reference sequence). Deletions cut 1 base from V and 15 bases from J, with 13 bases between. In nucleotides, the CDR3 is TGTGCCACCAGCAGAGCGGGACTTCGGGTGTACTTC. Translated: CATSRAGLRVYF.

Ten or more counts support this clonotype. V usage is TRBV12-3 or TRBV12-4 and J usage is TRBJ2-7, with a tentative D call TRBD2 (5 bases). The CDR3 totals 14 residues. Trimming cost V 4 bases and J 8 bases, with 18 bases left between them. The CDR3 is CASSSFQMRDQQYF. CDR3 nucleotide sequence: TGTGCCAGCAGTTCCTTCCAGATGAGGGATCAGCAGTACTTC.

This clonotype was seen a handful of times. The chain has TRBV20-1 and TRBJ2-1; D is ambiguous. The CDR3 totals 11 residues. The germline gives CDR1 DFQATT, CDR2 SNEGSKA (reference sequence). Trimming took 3 bases from V and 10 from J, leaving 10 bases between them. The CDR3 bases are TGCAGTGCTAGCGACCGCCCGGAGCAGTTCTTC. Protein product: CSASDRPEQFF.

This clonotype showed up just a few times. The chain recombines TRBV12-3 or TRBV12-4 with TRBJ2-2, with D perhaps TRBD1 (6 bases). The CDR3 runs 15 residues. V dropped 5 bases and J dropped 4 bases, with 14 bases sitting between them. In DNA, the CDR3 is TGTGCCAGCAGTACTACGGGACACAGCACCGGGGAGCTGTTTTTT. Residues: CASSTTGHSTGELFF.

In this sample, this clonotype turned up a few times. The chain joins TRBV2 to TRBJ2-7; 10 nucleotides match TRBD1. The length of the CDR3 is 12 residues. Germline CDR1 is SNHLY and CDR2 is FYNNEI. After removal of 8 bases from V and 4 bases from J, the junction contained 2 bases not matched to a gene. The CDR3 DNA reads TGTGCCAGCGGACAGGGGGGGTACGAGCAGTACTTC. Its translation is CASGQGGYEQYF.

V gene TRBV7-2 combines with J gene TRBJ1-1; D not certain. The ends were cut back, 1 base at V and 5 bases at J, with 8 bases in the middle. Germline V gene sequence: CDR1 SGHTA, CDR2 FQGNSA. The CDR3 totals 13 residues. Here the CDR3 DNA reads TGTGCCAGCAGCTTAGAACCCGGGACTGAAGCTTTCTTT. Protein: CASSLEPGTEAFF.

The table lists this clonotype with a few counts. The chain couples TRBV5-6 to TRBJ2-7; a possible D gene is TRBD1 (6 bases). This CDR3 has 15 amino acids. CDR1 and CDR2 from the germline V gene are SGHDT and YYEEEE. V lost 5 bases and J lost 4, with 19 bases in between. The CDR3: CASSLGQPGWYEQYF. The CDR3 DNA follows: TGTGCCAGCAGTCTTGGACAGCCAGGATGGTACGAGCAGTACTTC.

This clonotype showed up just a few times. The CDR3: CATQASEGETQYF. The DNA of the CDR3 is TGTGCCACCCAAGCCTCCGAGGGGGAGACCCAGTACTTC. The V and J genes are TRBV24-1 and TRBJ2-5; tentatively, D is TRBD1 or TRBD2 (5 bases each). V was trimmed by 9 bases and J by 5 bases, leaving 15 bases between them. Germline CDR1 is KGHDR and CDR2 is SFDVKD. The CDR3 loop spans 13 amino acids.

The chain uses TRBV19 and TRBJ2-5; TRBD1 agrees at 9 bases. V lost 7 bases, J lost 7 bases, and 7 bases stayed unmatched. CDR1 and CDR2 from the germline V gene are LNHDA and SQIVND (reference sequence). CDR3 length: 13 residues. This CDR3 is CASTEDRGGTQYF. The CDR3 bases are TGTGCCAGTACCGAGGACAGGGGAGGGACCCAGTACTTC.

A few counts support this clonotype. V and J are TRBV7-6 and TRBJ2-1; the match to TRBD1 covers 9 bases. Germline CDR1 is SGHVS and CDR2 is FNYEAQ. The ends lost 0 bases at V and 9 bases at J; junction bases unmatched: 6. The CDR3 covers 15 residues. CDR3 sequence (DNA): TGTGCCAGCAGCTTAGCGCCGGGACAGGGTACTGAGCAGTTCTTC. This codes for CASSLAPGQGTEQFF.

This clonotype was found once. This CDR3 is CASMGGYNEQFF. CDR3 in DNA: TGCGCCAGCATGGGGGGCTACAATGAGCAGTTCTTC. The chain couples TRBV5-1 to TRBJ2-1; possible D gene TRBD2, 6 bases. Germline CDR1 and CDR2: SGHRS and YFSETQ. V was cut by 6 bases and J by 3 bases, with 7 bases left in between. The CDR3 is made up of 12 amino acids.

There are many counts of this clonotype. The chain links TRBV10-2 to TRBJ1-1; the D gene is possibly TRBD1 (5 bases). The CDR3 runs to 18 residues. CDR1 and CDR2 from the germline V gene are WSHSY and SAAADI. Trimming took off 0 bases at V and 3 bases at J, with 20 bases between the two ends. The CDR3 sequence is CASSESTVGGVSDTEAFF. In nucleotides, the CDR3 is TGCGCCAGCAGTGAGTCGACAGTCGGAGGGGTCTCGGACACTGAAGCTTTCTTT.

The chain recombines TRBV20-1 with TRBJ1-5; D remains ambiguous. This CDR3 has 14 amino acids. Trimming left V 5 bases short and J 3 bases short, with 14 bases between. Per germline, CDR1 DFQATT and CDR2 SNEGSKA (reference sequence). The CDR3 coding sequence is TGCAGTGCTGGGTCCCCGGGGAACAATCAGCCCCAGCATTTT. Translated, it gives CSAGSPGNNQPQHF.

V is TRBV20-1 and J is TRBJ1-1; D gene ambiguous. The V end lost 1 base, the J end lost 5 bases, and 14 bases lay between the germline ends. Germline CDR1 is DFQATT and CDR2 is SNEGSKA (reference sequence). This CDR3 is built from 14 residues. CDR3 residues: CSARAGGRRTEAFF. CDR3 DNA: TGCAGTGCTAGAGCGGGCGGGCGGCGAACTGAAGCTTTCTTT.

This clonotype appeared a few times. The chain uses TRBV6-2 or TRBV6-3 and TRBJ1-5; D not resolved. Germline CDR1 MNHEY, CDR2 SVGEGT. Trimming left V 1 base short and J 2 bases short, with 3 bases between. The CDR3 length is 13 residues. The CDR3 reads CASSYFGNQPQHF. The CDR3 bases are TGTGCCAGCAGTTACTTTGGCAATCAGCCCCAGCATTTT.

There are many counts of this clonotype. J is TRBJ2-7 and V is TRBV10-3, with D maybe TRBD1 (5 bases). This CDR3 spans 11 amino acids. Trimming took 5 bases from V and 3 from J, leaving 5 bases between them. Germline CDR1 is ENHRY and CDR2 is SYGVKD. CDR3 nucleotide sequence: TGTGCCATCAGTAGGGGCTACGAGCAGTACTTC. Amino acids: CAISRGYEQYF.

This clonotype showed up just a few times. The chain links TRBV12-3 or TRBV12-4 to TRBJ1-4, with D perhaps TRBD1 (6 bases). The CDR3 has 14 residues. Trimming cost V 7 bases and J 4 bases, with 13 bases left between them. CDR3 amino acids: CASTKGGLNEKLFF. CDR3 DNA: TGTGCCAGCACAAAAGGGGGTCTTAATGAAAAACTGTTTTTT.

The rearrangement links TRBV6-1 to TRBJ2-5; D possibly corresponds to TRBD2 (5 bases). V was shortened by 0 bases and J by 2 bases, with 10 bases between the two germline ends. Germline V gene lookup returns CDR1 MNHNS and CDR2 SASEGT. This CDR3 spans 15 amino acids. The chain's CDR3 is CASSEALQRQETQYF. DNA of the CDR3: TGTGCCAGCAGTGAAGCGCTTCAGCGGCAAGAGACCCAGTACTTC.

The gene calls are TRBV12-3 or TRBV12-4 and TRBJ1-2; 10 nucleotides align to TRBD1. With 4 bases clipped from V and 4 bases from J, the junction kept 12 bases outside the gene matches. The CDR3 extends over 17 amino acids. CDR3 DNA: TGTGCCAGCAGTTCCTTCGCCCAGACAGGGGGCGCCTATGGCTACACCTTC. It is translated as CASSSFAQTGGAYGYTF.